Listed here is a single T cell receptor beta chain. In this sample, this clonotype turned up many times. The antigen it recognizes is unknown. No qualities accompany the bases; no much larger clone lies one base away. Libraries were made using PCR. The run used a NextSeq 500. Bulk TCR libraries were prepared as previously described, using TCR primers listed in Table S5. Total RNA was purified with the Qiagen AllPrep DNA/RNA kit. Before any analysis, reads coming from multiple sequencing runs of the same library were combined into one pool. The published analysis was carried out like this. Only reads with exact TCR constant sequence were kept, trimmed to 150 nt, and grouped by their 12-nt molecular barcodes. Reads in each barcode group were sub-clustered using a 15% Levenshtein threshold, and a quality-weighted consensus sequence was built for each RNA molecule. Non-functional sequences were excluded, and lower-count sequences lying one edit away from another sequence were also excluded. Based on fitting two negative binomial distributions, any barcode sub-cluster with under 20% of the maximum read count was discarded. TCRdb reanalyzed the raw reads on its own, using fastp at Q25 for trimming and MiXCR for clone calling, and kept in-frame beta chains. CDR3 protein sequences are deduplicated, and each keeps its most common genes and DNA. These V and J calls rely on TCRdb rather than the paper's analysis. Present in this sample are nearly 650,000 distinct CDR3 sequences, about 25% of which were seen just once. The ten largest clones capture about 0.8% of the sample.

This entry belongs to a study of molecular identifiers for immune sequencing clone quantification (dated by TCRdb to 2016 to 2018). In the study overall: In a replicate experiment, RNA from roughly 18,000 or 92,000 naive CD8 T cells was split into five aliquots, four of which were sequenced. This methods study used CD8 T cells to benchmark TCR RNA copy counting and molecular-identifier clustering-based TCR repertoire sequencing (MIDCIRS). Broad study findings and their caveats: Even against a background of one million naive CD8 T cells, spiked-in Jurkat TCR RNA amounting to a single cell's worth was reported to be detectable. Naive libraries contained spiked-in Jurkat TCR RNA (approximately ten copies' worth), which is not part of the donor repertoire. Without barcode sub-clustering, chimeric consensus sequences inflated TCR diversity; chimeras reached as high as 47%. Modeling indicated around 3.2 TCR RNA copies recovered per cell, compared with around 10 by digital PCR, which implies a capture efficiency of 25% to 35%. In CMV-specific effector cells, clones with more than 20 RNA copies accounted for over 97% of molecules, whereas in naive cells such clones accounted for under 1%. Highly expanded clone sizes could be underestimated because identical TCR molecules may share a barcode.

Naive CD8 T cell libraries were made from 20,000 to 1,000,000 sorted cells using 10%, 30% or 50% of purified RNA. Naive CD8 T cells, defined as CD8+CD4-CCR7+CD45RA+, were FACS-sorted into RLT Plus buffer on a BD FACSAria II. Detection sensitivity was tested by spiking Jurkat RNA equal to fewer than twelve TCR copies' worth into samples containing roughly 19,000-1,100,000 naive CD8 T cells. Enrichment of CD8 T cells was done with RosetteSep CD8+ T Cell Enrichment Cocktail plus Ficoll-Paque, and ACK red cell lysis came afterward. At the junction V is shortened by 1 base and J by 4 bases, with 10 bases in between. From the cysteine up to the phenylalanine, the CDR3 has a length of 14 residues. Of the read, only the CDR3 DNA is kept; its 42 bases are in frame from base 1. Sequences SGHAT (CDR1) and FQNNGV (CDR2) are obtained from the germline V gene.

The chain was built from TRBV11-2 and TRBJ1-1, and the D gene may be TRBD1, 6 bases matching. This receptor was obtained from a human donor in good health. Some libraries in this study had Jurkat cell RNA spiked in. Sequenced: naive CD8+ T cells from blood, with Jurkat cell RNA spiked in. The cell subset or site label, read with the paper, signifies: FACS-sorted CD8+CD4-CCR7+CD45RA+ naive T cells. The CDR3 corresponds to CASSLGTVGTEAFF. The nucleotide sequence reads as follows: TGTGCCAGCAGCTTAGGGACAGTCGGCACTGAAGCTTTCTTT.